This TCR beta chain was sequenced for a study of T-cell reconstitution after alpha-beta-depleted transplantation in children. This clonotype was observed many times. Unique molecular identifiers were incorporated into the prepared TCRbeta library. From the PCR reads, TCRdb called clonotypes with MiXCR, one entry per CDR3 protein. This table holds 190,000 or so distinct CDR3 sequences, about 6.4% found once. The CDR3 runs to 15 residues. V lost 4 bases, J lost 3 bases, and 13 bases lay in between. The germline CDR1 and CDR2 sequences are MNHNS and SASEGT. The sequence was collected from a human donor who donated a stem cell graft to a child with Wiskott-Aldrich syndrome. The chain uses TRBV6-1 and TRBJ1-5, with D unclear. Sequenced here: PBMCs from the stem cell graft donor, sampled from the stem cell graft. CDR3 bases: TGTGCCAGCAGTGCTATGGGGAGCCCCAATCAGCCCCAGCATTTT. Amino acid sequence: CASSAMGSPNQPQHF.